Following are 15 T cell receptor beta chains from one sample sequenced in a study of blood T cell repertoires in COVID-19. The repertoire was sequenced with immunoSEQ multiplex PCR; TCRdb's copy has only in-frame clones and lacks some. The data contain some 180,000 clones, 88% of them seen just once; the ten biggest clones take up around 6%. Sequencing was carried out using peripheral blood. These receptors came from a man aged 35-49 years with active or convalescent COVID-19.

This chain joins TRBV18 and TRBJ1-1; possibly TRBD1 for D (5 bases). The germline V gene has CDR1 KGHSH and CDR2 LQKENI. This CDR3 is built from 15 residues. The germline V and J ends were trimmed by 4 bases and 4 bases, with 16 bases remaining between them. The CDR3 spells CASSQPGGDGTEAFF. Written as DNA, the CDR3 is TGTGCCAGCTCACAACCCGGGGGTGATGGCACTGAAGCTTTCTTT.

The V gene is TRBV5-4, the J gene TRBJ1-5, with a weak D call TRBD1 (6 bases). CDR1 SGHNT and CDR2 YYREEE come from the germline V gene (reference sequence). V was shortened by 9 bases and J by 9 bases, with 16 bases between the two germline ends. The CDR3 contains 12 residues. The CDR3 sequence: CAMGAELGPQHF. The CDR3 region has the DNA TGTGCCATGGGGGCCGAACTTGGGCCCCAGCATTTT.

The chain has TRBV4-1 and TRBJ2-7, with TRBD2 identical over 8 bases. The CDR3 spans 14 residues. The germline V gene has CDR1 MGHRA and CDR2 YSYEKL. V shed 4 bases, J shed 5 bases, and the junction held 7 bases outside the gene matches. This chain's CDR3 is CASSLTGTSHEQYF. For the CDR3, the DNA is TGCGCCAGCAGCCTCACCGGGACTAGTCACGAGCAGTACTTC.

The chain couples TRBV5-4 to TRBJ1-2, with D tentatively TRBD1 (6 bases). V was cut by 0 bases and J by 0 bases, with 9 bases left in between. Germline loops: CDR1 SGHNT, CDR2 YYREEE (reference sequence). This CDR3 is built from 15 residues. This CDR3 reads CASSLEGGPNYGYTF. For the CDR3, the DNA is TGTGCCAGCAGCTTGGAGGGGGGGCCTAACTATGGCTACACCTTC.

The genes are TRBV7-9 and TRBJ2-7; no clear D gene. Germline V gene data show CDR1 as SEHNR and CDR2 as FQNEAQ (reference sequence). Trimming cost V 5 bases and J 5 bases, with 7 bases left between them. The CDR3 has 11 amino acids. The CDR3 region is CASSPGHEQYF. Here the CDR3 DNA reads TGTGCCAGCAGCCCTGGCCACGAGCAGTACTTC.

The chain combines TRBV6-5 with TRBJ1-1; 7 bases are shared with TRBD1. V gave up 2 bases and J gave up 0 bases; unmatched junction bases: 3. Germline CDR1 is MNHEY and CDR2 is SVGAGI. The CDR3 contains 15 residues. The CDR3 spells CASSYKGQMNTEAFF. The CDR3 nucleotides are TGTGCCAGCAGTTACAAGGGACAGATGAACACTGAAGCTTTCTTT.

The CDR3 protein is CASSIVQQSNQPQHF. The CDR3 DNA reads as TGTGCCAGTAGTATAGTGCAACAGAGCAATCAGCCCCAGCATTTT. The V and J genes are TRBV19 and TRBJ1-5, with unresolved D. V lost 1 base and J lost 1, with 8 bases in between. The CDR3 contains 15 residues. The germline CDR1 and CDR2 sequences are LNHDA and SQIVND (reference sequence). The complete variable domain, with remaining parts taken from reference TRBV19 and TRBJ1-5, reads DGGITQSPKYLFRKEGQNVTLSCEQNLNHDAMYWYRQDPGQGLRLIYYSQIVNDFQKGDIAEGYSVSREKKESFPLTVTSAQKNPTAFYLCASSIVQQSNQPQHFGDGTRLSIL.

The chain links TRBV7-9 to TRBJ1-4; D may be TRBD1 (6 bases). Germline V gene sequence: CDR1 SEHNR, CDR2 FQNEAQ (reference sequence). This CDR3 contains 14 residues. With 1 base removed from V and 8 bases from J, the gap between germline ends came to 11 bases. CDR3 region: CASSLGGLSEKLFF. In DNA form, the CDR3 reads TGTGCCAGCAGCTTAGGGGGGCTTTCGGAAAAACTGTTTTTT.

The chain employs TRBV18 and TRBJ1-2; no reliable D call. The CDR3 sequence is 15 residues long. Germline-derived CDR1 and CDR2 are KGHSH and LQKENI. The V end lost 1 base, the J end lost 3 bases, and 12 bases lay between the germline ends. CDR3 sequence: CASSPRRALDYGYTF. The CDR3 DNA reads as TGTGCCAGCTCACCACGCCGCGCTTTGGACTATGGCTACACCTTC.

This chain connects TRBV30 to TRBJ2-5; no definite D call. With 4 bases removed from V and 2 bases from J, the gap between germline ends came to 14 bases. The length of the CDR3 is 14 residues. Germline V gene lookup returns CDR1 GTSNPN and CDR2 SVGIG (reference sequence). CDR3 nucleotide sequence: TGTGCCTGGAATCTTCTAGGCCTTCAAGAGACCCAGTACTTC. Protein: CAWNLLGLQETQYF.

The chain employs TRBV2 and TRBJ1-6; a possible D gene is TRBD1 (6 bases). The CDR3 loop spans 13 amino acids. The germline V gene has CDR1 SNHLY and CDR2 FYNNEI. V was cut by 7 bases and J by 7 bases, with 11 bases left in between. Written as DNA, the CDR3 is TGTGCCAGCACCTGGCAGGGGAATTCACCCCTCCACTTT. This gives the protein CASTWQGNSPLHF.

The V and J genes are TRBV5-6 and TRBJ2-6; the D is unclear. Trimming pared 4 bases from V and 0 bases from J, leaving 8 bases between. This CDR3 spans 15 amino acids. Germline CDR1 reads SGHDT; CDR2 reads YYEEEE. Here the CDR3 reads CASSRESSGANVLTF. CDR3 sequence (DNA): TGTGCCAGCAGCCGAGAGAGCTCTGGGGCCAACGTCCTGACTTTC.

CDR3 sequence reads: CASSQIGLAGGAGANVLTF. The CDR3 DNA sequence: TGTGCCAGCAGTCAAATAGGACTAGCGGGAGGTGCTGGGGCCAACGTCCTGACTTTC. The chain links TRBV7-2 to TRBJ2-6, with TRBD2 matching 14 bases. This CDR3 has 19 amino acids. Germline V gives CDR1 SGHTA, CDR2 FQGNSA. The V and J ends lost 6 bases and 2 bases, in that order; junction bases with no gene match: 9.

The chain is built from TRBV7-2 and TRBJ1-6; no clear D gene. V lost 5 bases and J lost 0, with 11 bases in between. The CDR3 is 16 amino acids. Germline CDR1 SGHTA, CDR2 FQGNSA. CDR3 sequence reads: CASSLRGSSYNSPLHF. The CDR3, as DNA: TGTGCCAGCAGCCTCCGTGGGAGCTCCTATAATTCACCCCTCCACTTT.

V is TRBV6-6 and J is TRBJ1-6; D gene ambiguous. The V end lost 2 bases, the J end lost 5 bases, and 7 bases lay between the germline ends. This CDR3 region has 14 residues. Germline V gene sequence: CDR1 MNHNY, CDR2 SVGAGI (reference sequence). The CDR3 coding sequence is TGTGCCAGCAGTTACGGTCAGAATAATTCACCCCTCCACTTT. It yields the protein CASSYGQNNSPLHF.